This is a list of T cell receptor beta chains from one sample in a study of shared clonotypes between healthy human individuals. Assay used: immunoSEQ multiplex PCR; TCRdb lists only in-frame clones, some missing. The table includes 1,400,000 or so clones, around 98.5% detected once. Sequencing used naive CD4+ T cells sorted from blood. These receptors originate from a man aged 30 to 39 in good health. CDR3s include the opening cysteine and the closing phenylalanine or tryptophan. Fields, in order: D gene, V gene, clone size, J gene, CDR3 protein, CDR3 DNA. The D gene is left open where the match is weak. Clone size is shown for a subset of rows, as once, few, many or a class of expanded clone.

NA	TRBV18	NA	TRBJ2-7	CASSPVPGQTYEQYF	TGTGCCAGCTCACCAGTCCCCGGACAAACCTACGAGCAGTACTTC
TRBD1	TRBV5-8	NA	TRBJ1-5	CASSYRGGGFQPQHF	TGTGCCAGCAGCTACAGGGGAGGAGGATTTCAGCCCCAGCATTTT
TRBD2	TRBV19	NA	TRBJ2-3	CATTYGGDGTDTQYF	TGTGCCACCACCTATGGGGGGGACGGCACAGATACGCAGTATTTT
TRBD2	TRBV6-1	NA	TRBJ2-1	CASSERGTSGRSYNEQFF	TGTGCCAGCAGTGAAAGAGGGACTAGCGGGAGATCCTACAATGAGCAGTTCTTC
NA	TRBV4-1	NA	TRBJ2-1	CASSQEGAAPPGNEQFF	TGCGCCAGCAGCCAAGAAGGGGCGGCACCCCCGGGCAATGAGCAGTTCTTC
NA	TRBV5-1	NA	TRBJ2-5	CASSLEGPWETQYF	TGCGCCAGCAGCTTGGAGGGTCCGTGGGAGACCCAGTACTTC
TRBD2	TRBV19	NA	TRBJ2-1	CASTRTSGSGDEQFF	TGTGCCAGTACGAGGACTAGCGGGAGTGGCGATGAGCAGTTCTTC
NA	TRBV18	NA	TRBJ2-7	CASSPAPDGDYEQYF	TGTGCCAGCTCACCAGCTCCAGATGGAGACTACGAGCAGTACTTC
NA	TRBV5-1	NA	TRBJ2-7	CASSSSGDEQYF	TGCGCCAGCAGCTCAAGTGGTGACGAGCAGTACTTC
TRBD1	TRBV9	NA	TRBJ1-2	CASSPRTGSDGYTF	TGTGCCAGCAGCCCCCGGACAGGCTCGGATGGCTACACCTTC
TRBD1	TRBV10-3	NA	TRBJ2-7	CAIRVQGAYEQYF	TGTGCCATCAGGGTCCAGGGGGCTTACGAGCAGTACTTC
NA	TRBV20-1	NA	TRBJ2-3	CSATTDTQYF	TGCAGTGCTACGACAGATACGCAGTATTTT
NA	TRBV6-1	NA	TRBJ1-5	CASSPGRYSNQPQHF	TGTGCCAGCAGTCCGGGACGGTATAGCAATCAGCCCCAGCATTTT
TRBD2	TRBV7-7	NA	TRBJ2-5	CASSLGGLAGVEETQYF	TGTGCTAGCAGCTTAGGTGGACTAGCGGGAGTTGAGGAGACCCAGTACTTC
NA	TRBV5-1	NA	TRBJ1-4	CASSPQASENEKLFF	TGCGCCAGCAGCCCTCAGGCCTCAGAAAATGAAAAACTGTTTTTT
NA	TRBV5-1	NA	TRBJ2-1	CASAGADEQFF	TGCGCCAGCGCAGGGGCGGATGAGCAGTTCTTC
NA	TRBV18	NA	TRBJ2-1	CASSPTYDSYNEQFF	TGTGCCAGCTCACCCACGTACGACTCCTACAATGAGCAGTTCTTC
TRBD1	TRBV14	NA	TRBJ2-4	CASSSRVTGGFLAKNIQYF	TGTGCCAGCAGCTCGAGGGTTACAGGGGGCTTTTTAGCCAAAAACATTCAGTACTTC
NA	TRBV15	NA	TRBJ1-1	CATSTDWNTEAFF	TGTGCCACCAGCACTGACTGGAACACTGAAGCTTTCTTT
NA	TRBV5-5	once	TRBJ2-2	CASSLSGHPNTGELFF	TGTGCCAGCAGCTTGAGTGGACACCCGAACACCGGGGAGCTGTTTTTT
TRBD2	TRBV15	NA	TRBJ2-1	CATNRAGGPYFEQFF	TGTGCCACCAACCGAGCGGGAGGGCCTTACTTTGAGCAGTTCTTC
TRBD1	TRBV28	once	TRBJ1-1	CASSFPGTENTEAFF	TGTGCCAGCAGTTTTCCTGGGACAGAGAACACTGAAGCTTTCTTT
NA	TRBV6-1	NA	TRBJ2-1	CASSVWRGQGASEQFF	TGTGCCAGCAGTGTGTGGCGGGGGCAGGGGGCGAGTGAGCAGTTCTTC
NA	TRBV21-1	NA	TRBJ2-5	CASSKVGTSTQETQYF	TGTGCCAGCAGCAAAGTTGGGACTAGCACCCAAGAGACCCAGTACTTC
NA	TRBV25-1	NA	TRBJ2-3	CASSPGGTDTQYF	TGTGCCAGCAGTCCGGGAGGCACAGATACGCAGTATTTT
TRBD1	TRBV18	once	TRBJ1-4	CASSPAGTGDREKLFF	TGTGCCAGCTCACCCGCCGGGACAGGGGATAGGGAAAAACTGTTTTTT
TRBD1	TRBV6-6	once	TRBJ2-1	CASSRQGPYNEQFF	TGTGCCAGCAGTAGACAGGGGCCCTACAATGAGCAGTTCTTC
TRBD1	TRBV19	once	TRBJ1-5	CASSIVWQGGNQPQHF	TGTGCCAGTAGTATAGTGTGGCAGGGGGGGAATCAGCCCCAGCATTTT
TRBD2	TRBV4-2	NA	TRBJ2-3	CASSQEAGLAKIPDTQYF	TGTGCCAGCAGCCAAGAAGCGGGACTAGCGAAGATCCCAGATACGCAGTATTTT
TRBD1	TRBV7-2	NA	TRBJ1-2	CASSSGTGIYYGYTF	TGTGCCAGCAGCTCGGGGACAGGGATCTACTATGGCTACACCTTC
TRBD1	TRBV9	NA	TRBJ2-7	CASSVGTEGEQYF	TGTGCCAGCAGCGTGGGGACAGAAGGCGAGCAGTACTTC
TRBD2	TRBV11-2	NA	TRBJ2-2	CASSLGLAGWAGELFF	TGTGCCAGCAGCTTAGGCCTAGCGGGATGGGCCGGGGAGCTGTTTTTT
TRBD2	TRBV27	NA	TRBJ2-3	CASSPLTSGTSTDTQYF	TGTGCCAGCAGTCCCCTTACTAGCGGCACTAGCACAGATACGCAGTATTTT
NA	TRBV4-1	once	TRBJ2-5	CASSQVGQETQYF	TGCGCCAGCAGCCAAGTGGGGCAAGAGACCCAGTACTTC
NA	TRBV6-1	NA	TRBJ2-7	CASSDVGKGYEQYF	TGTGCCAGCAGTGATGTCGGTAAAGGCTACGAGCAGTACTTC
TRBD2	TRBV10-1	NA	TRBJ2-2	CASRASGPTGELFF	TGCGCCAGCAGAGCTAGCGGACCCACCGGGGAGCTGTTTTTT
TRBD2	TRBV18	NA	TRBJ2-7	CASSPGREGPYEQYF	TGTGCCAGCTCACCGGGACGGGAGGGTCCGTACGAGCAGTACTTC
TRBD2	TRBV2	NA	TRBJ2-7	CASSVTSGPYEQYF	TGTGCCAGCAGTGTGACTAGCGGTCCCTACGAGCAGTACTTC
NA	TRBV2	once	TRBJ2-1	CASTLDEGAYNEQFF	TGTGCCAGCACCCTGGACGAAGGAGCCTACAATGAGCAGTTCTTC
TRBD1	TRBV7-6	NA	TRBJ1-5	CASSPTGEQPQHF	TGTGCCAGCAGCCCAACAGGGGAGCAGCCCCAGCATTTT
NA	TRBV6-1	NA	TRBJ2-1	CASSEQFRGFYNEQFF	TGTGCCAGCAGTGAACAGTTCCGGGGGTTCTATAATGAGCAGTTCTTC
TRBD1	TRBV28	NA	TRBJ1-1	CASSSTGDLTEAFF	TGTGCCAGCAGTTCCACAGGGGACTTGACTGAAGCTTTCTTT
TRBD2	TRBV18	NA	TRBJ2-1	CASSIRLAGRSYNEQFF	TGTGCCAGCTCGATACGTTTAGCGGGCCGATCCTACAATGAGCAGTTCTTC
TRBD1	TRBV18	NA	TRBJ2-1	CASTISDRGHNEQFF	TGTGCCAGCACCATCTCGGACAGGGGCCACAATGAGCAGTTCTTC
NA	TRBV5-1	NA	TRBJ1-3	CASSLGIGNTIYF	TGCGCCAGCAGCTTGGGTATTGGAAACACCATATATTTT
TRBD1	TRBV7-9	NA	TRBJ1-5	CASSSSTGDQPQHF	TGTGCCAGCAGCTCCTCGACAGGGGACCAGCCCCAGCATTTT